The present T cell receptor beta chain was sequenced within a study of vaccination effects on CD4 cells after COVID-19. Sequencing was preceded by expansion of antigen-specific CD4+ T cells with viral peptide pools in the ViraFEST assay. A 10-day culture period preceded the isolation of CD4+ T cells. Testing of the vaccine recipients showed negative nucleocapsid antibodies and no prior SARS-CoV-2 infection. Libraries were prepared by immunoSEQ multiplex PCR; TCRdb keeps only in-frame clonotypes and omits some of them. This repertoire shows approximately 70,000 clones, about four fifths found once; its top ten account for around 3%. Notes on the study in general: Few convalescent patients, and no early post-infection timepoints, were available to the study.

Turning to this clone: Its antigen is still unknown.

The CDR3 length is 15 residues. The V and J ends lost 0 bases and 1 base respectively, with 9 bases between them. Germline V gene sequence: CDR1 MNHNY, CDR2 SVGAGI (reference sequence). The chain has TRBV6-6 and TRBJ1-1; D unclear. This clonotype was sampled from a human donor who received a COVID-19 vaccine. The sequencing here drew on CD4+ T cells from PBMCs cultured with HCoV-NL63 spike peptides, taken before COVID-19 vaccination. The CDR3 here is CASSYSSLQNTEAFF. Written as DNA, the CDR3 is TGTGCCAGCAGTTACTCGTCATTGCAGAACACTGAAGCTTTCTTT.